The 5 T cell receptor beta chains given below trace back to one sample, sequenced in a study of regulatory and conventional T cells in RAG deficiency. Some clones are missing from TCRdb's copy, which holds only in-frame ones; the method was immunoSEQ multiplex PCR. Altogether more than 40,000 clones are present, over 80% being singletons, with the ten largest covering approximately 0.51%. Conventional CD4+ T cells were sorted from blood as CD25-low CD127-high cells. This sample also appeared in a second study, on regulatory T cells. From that report: Primers: 52 TRBV forward and 13 TRBJ reverse.

The sequenced sample consisted of CD4+ effector T cells sorted from blood. The source of these receptors is a human donor in good health.

This clone was found once. This chain connects TRBV6-5 to TRBJ2-3; 7 bases map to TRBD1. Germline V lookup: CDR1 MNHEY, CDR2 SVGAGI. The J segment lost 3 bases and the V segment lost 10 bases, leaving 13 bases of the junction unmatched. This CDR3 contains 15 residues. CDR3 bases: TGTGCCATCAGCCCGACAGGGAGTTTGACAGATACGCAGTATTTT. Protein product: CAISPTGSLTDTQYF.

This chain uses TRBV14 with TRBJ1-5; D perhaps matches TRBD1 (6 bases). This CDR3 has 15 amino acids. Germline V lookup: CDR1 SGHDN, CDR2 FVKESK. Trimming pared 1 base from V and 3 bases from J, leaving 10 bases between. The CDR3 loop is CASSQGGGPNQPQHF. As DNA, the CDR3 is TGTGCCAGCAGCCAAGGGGGGGGGCCCAATCAGCCCCAGCATTTT.

V gene TRBV6-5 combines with J gene TRBJ1-2, with a weak D call TRBD1 (5 bases). Germline V gene lookup returns CDR1 MNHEY and CDR2 SVGAGI. V dropped 5 bases and J dropped 7 bases, with 17 bases sitting between them. The CDR3 covers 14 residues. DNA for the CDR3: TGTGCCAGCAGTGAAAGTGGGGCCTGGGGTGGCTACACCTTC. Its translation is CASSESGAWGGYTF.

The chain links TRBV2 to TRBJ1-2; the D is unclear. CDR1 SNHLY and CDR2 FYNNEI come from the germline V gene. The CDR3 sequence is 14 residues long. Trimming shortened V by 7 bases and J by 4 bases, and 16 bases separated the two germline ends. The CDR3 region is CASKGRDFLYGYTF. The CDR3 nucleotides read TGTGCCAGCAAAGGTCGGGATTTCCTCTATGGCTACACCTTC.

The genes are TRBV7-3 and TRBJ2-4, with 14 bases fitting TRBD2. The CDR3 is 15 amino acids. Looked up from germline, CDR1 is SGHTA and CDR2 is FQGTGA. J lost 9 bases, V lost 5 bases, and 6 bases had no gene match. Written as DNA, the CDR3 is TGTGCCAGCAGCGAAGGGACTAGCGGGAGAGGCATTCAGTACTTC. It specifies CASSEGTSGRGIQYF.